This section outlines one T cell receptor beta chain sequence together with its context. No antigen is known for it. Base qualities are not recorded, but no much larger clone differs from it by a single base. Inclusive of the bounding cysteine and phenylalanine, the CDR3 is 14 residues long. The only DNA kept is the CDR3, 42 bases in frame from the first base. Germline trimming amounts to 4 bases on V and 4 bases on J, with 7 as the count of junction bases outside the gene matches. The germline V gene gives CDR1 as SGHTA and CDR2 as FQGTGA. The sample comes from a study of Graves' ophthalmopathy and Graves' hyperthyroidism (dated by TCRdb to the late 2010s). About the investigation overall: Peripheral blood samples were taken at the time of initial diagnosis, before any treatment was given. In total, over 130 blood samples were TCR-sequenced: some 40 ophthalmopathy, roughly 80 hyperthyroidism and some 17 hyperthyroidism-to-ophthalmopathy patients. For independent validation, a separate cohort was made up of some 18 hyperthyroidism patients plus 17 patients who later progressed from hyperthyroidism to ophthalmopathy. T-cell repertoires of thyroid tissue and blood were compared in 5 or 6 hyperthyroidism patients. The study used TCR beta repertoire signatures to distinguish Graves' ophthalmopathy from Graves' hyperthyroidism and to predict progression to ophthalmopathy. To explore V-J signatures distinguishing ophthalmopathy from hyperthyroidism, a discovery set of more than 95 patients (about 44 ophthalmopathy, roughly 55 stable hyperthyroidism) was enrolled. Following sample collection, hyperthyroidism patients were given methimazole at a starting dose of 30 mg daily, and ophthalmopathy patients were given high-dose intravenous methylprednisolone. Broad study findings and their caveats: Most of the expanded thyroid clonotypes with a frequency above 0.001 were also detected in blood, and it was suggested that the thyroid immune response may be reflected by blood repertoires. In validation, the model predicted ophthalmopathy progression with 70.59% sensitivity and roughly 72% specificity; some twelve predicted patients were CT-confirmed with GO in a median of approximately 6.5 months. In cross-validation, the 13-signature model distinguished ophthalmopathy from stable hyperthyroidism with nearly 90% sensitivity and roughly 81% specificity, and in the test set the corresponding values were roughly 80% and 75%. No statistical method was used to predetermine the sample size, and group allocation was not hidden from the investigators.

TCR beta CDR3 regions were amplified from RNA transcripts for repertoire sequencing. A first-round RT-PCR used HTBI primers with the Qiagen OneStep RT-PCR kit, followed by a second-round multiplex PCR, size selection and purification. The libraries underwent paired-end sequencing with 100 bp reads on an Illumina HiSeq2000. On the authors' methods: Reads were processed with SOAPnuke, discarding reads with adapters, uncalled bases, mean Phred below 15, or no exact constant-primer or identifier match. COPE v1.2.5 was used to merge the high-quality paired reads. Each unique nucleotide sequence was defined as a clonotype, and clonotypes were aligned to IMGT TRB V, D and J references with MiTCR v1.1. The analysis was limited to V-J combinations with a frequency above 0.0001, which together covered just over 98% of the repertoires. A TCR clonal expansion and chaos score per V-J combination was defined as the ratio of F50 clonal expansion to chaos observed in the TCRdist matrix. Welch's t-statistics and random forest were used to reduce the features to some 13 V-J combinations, which were then used as input to a naive Bayes classifier. The similarity between thyroid and blood repertoires was quantified using the Morisita-Horn index. TCRdb passed the public sequencing reads through fastp at Q25 and MiXCR, retaining productive beta sequences. CDR3 protein sequences are deduplicated, and each keeps its most common genes and DNA. The authors' filters were not applied to this entry. This sample gives hundreds of thousands of distinct CDR3 sequences in total; 40% of them show up just once. In total, the top ten clones hold about 40% of the sample.

Patients with ophthalmopathy had moderately to severely active disease, with a Clinical Activity Score of 3 or more, a NOSPECS grade of 4 or more, and a disease duration of less than 3 months. Patients with other autoimmune diseases, uncontrolled infections, pregnancy or lactation were excluded. Clinical symptoms, serum thyroxine, TRAb, thyroid ultrasound and orbital computed tomography formed the basis of the diagnosis. Ficoll-Paque density gradient centrifugation was used to isolate PBMCs from 8 to 10 ml of fresh peripheral blood. Trizol reagent was used to extract the total RNA, and its quality was then checked on an Agilent 2100 Bioanalyzer.

The TCR sequence derives from an adult man with Graves' ophthalmopathy. Recombination joined TRBV7-3 with TRBJ2-7, with TRBD1 matching 7 junction bases. Sequenced: peripheral blood. The CDR3 protein is CASSSTGTDYEQYF. In nucleotides, the sequence is TGTGCCAGCAGCTCGACAGGGACAGATTACGAGCAGTACTTC.